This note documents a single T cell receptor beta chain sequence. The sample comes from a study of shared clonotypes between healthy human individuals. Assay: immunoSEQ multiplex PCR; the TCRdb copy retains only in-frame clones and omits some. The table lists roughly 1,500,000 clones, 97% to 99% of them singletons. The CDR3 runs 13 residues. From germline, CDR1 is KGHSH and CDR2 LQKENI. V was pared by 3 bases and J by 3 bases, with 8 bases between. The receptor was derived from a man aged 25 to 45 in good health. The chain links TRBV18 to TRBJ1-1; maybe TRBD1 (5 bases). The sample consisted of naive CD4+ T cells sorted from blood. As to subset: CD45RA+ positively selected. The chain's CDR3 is CASSPGQDTEAFF. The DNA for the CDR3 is TGTGCCAGCTCACCGGGGCAGGACACTGAAGCTTTCTTT.